One sample yielded the 21 T cell receptor beta chains listed below, sequenced in a study of response to subunit inactivated influenza vaccine. TCRdb reanalysed the RT-PCR reads using MiXCR and keeps one entry per CDR3 protein. This table holds about 240,000 distinct CDR3 sequences, roughly an eighth found once. Sequencing used non-naive T cells sorted from PBMCs, obtained roughly 15 days before vaccination. These receptors originate from a man between 50 and 59 years old who received an inactivated influenza vaccine.

This clonotype was recorded a few times. The V call is TRBV28, the J call TRBJ2-3; 11 positions agree with TRBD2. Germline CDR1 is MDHEN and CDR2 is SYDVKM. V was clipped by 5 bases and J by 5 bases; unmatched bases: 6. This CDR3 contains 15 residues. The CDR3 reads CASSPSGLAGDTQYF. DNA for the CDR3: TGTGCCAGCAGTCCCTCAGGACTAGCGGGAGATACGCAGTATTTT.

V gene TRBV7-2 combines with J gene TRBJ1-3; D remains ambiguous. The ends were cut back, 5 bases at V and 1 base at J, with 9 bases in the middle. CDR3 size: 14 residues. Germline CDR1 reads SGHTA; CDR2 reads FQGNSA. For the CDR3, the DNA is TGTGCCAGCAGCCGAAGAGAGTCTGGAAACACCATATATTTT. Its translation is CASSRRESGNTIYF.

This rearrangement joins TRBV15 to TRBJ1-5, with unresolved D. Trimming removed 5 bases at V and 0 bases at J, with 5 bases between. Germline V gene sequence: CDR1 LNHNV, CDR2 YYDKDF (reference sequence). CDR3 length equals 13 residues. DNA of the CDR3: TGTGCCACCAGCGGAGGTAGCAATCAGCCCCAGCATTTT. This encodes CATSGGSNQPQHF.

The V call is TRBV19, the J call TRBJ2-7, with a tentative D call TRBD1 (6 bases). The V gene lost 2 bases and the J gene lost 6 bases, with 20 bases spanning the gap. CDR1 and CDR2 from the germline V gene are LNHDA and SQIVND (reference sequence). CDR3 length equals 16 residues. CDR3 residues: CASSIFYGTRGGEQYF. The CDR3 nucleotides are TGTGCCAGTAGTATATTCTACGGGACAAGGGGCGGCGAGCAGTACTTC.

In its sample, this clonotype was seen many times. The J gene is TRBJ2-1, the V gene TRBV29-1; 9 nucleotides line up with TRBD1. The length of the CDR3 is 14 residues. Germline lookup yields CDR1 SQVTM and CDR2 ANQGSEA. The J segment lost 4 bases and the V segment lost 4 bases, leaving 5 bases of the junction unmatched. This CDR3 reads CSVVGTGMYNEQFF. CDR3 coding DNA: TGCAGCGTTGTTGGGACAGGGATGTACAATGAGCAGTTCTTC.

This chain links TRBV6-1 with TRBJ1-5, with unresolved D. The length of the CDR3 is 14 residues. CDR1 is MNHNS and CDR2 is SASEGT in the germline V gene. The ends were cut back, 8 bases at V and 4 bases at J, with 15 bases in the middle. The CDR3 is CASERLEGNQPQHF. The CDR3 nucleotides read TGTGCCAGCGAACGGCTCGAGGGTAATCAGCCCCAGCATTTT.

The V gene is TRBV10-3, the J gene TRBJ2-7, with D maybe TRBD1 (6 bases). Germline CDR1 ENHRY, CDR2 SYGVKD. CDR3 length: 15 amino acids. V was shortened by 3 bases and J by 3 bases, with 15 bases between the two germline ends. CDR3 residues: CAISEGGAGDYEQYF. CDR3 coding DNA: TGTGCCATCAGTGAAGGAGGAGCAGGGGACTACGAGCAGTACTTC.

This clonotype has a handful of counts. The rearrangement uses TRBV20-1 and TRBJ1-6; D unclear. The CDR3 has 12 amino acids. The V and J ends lost 4 bases and 5 bases respectively, with 6 bases between them. Germline assignment: CDR1 DFQATT and CDR2 SNEGSKA (reference sequence). This chain's CDR3 is CSATDNNSPLHF. In DNA form, the CDR3 reads TGCAGTGCTACAGATAATAATTCACCCCTCCACTTT.

This clonotype showed up just a few times. The chain employs TRBV5-6 and TRBJ1-6; D call uncertain. This CDR3 spans 14 amino acids. Trimming cost V 2 bases and J 7 bases, with 10 bases left between them. Looked up from germline, CDR1 is SGHDT and CDR2 is YYEEEE. The CDR3 DNA follows: TGTGCCAGCAGCTTAACAGATGGGAATTCACCCCTCCACTTT. As protein: CASSLTDGNSPLHF.

The table lists this clonotype with many counts. V gene TRBV15 combines with J gene TRBJ1-4; D is ambiguous. With 0 bases removed from V and 6 bases from J, the gap between germline ends came to 8 bases. The CDR3 is 14 amino acids. Germline V gene data show CDR1 as LNHNV and CDR2 as YYDKDF (reference sequence). The CDR3 sequence is CATSRDRWDEKLFF. CDR3 DNA: TGTGCCACCAGCAGAGATCGGTGGGATGAAAAACTGTTTTTT.

This clonotype appeared a few times. The chain employs TRBV7-8 and TRBJ1-3; the D gene is possibly TRBD1 (5 bases). The V end lost 5 bases, the J end lost 0 bases, and 17 bases lay between the germline ends. The germline V gene has CDR1 SGHVS and CDR2 FQNEAQ. This CDR3 has 17 amino acids. The CDR3 loop is CASSKNFDRLSGNTIYF. The DNA of the CDR3 is TGTGCCAGCAGCAAAAACTTCGACAGACTCTCTGGAAACACCATATATTTT. The full variable domain, its missing parts supplied by reference TRBV7-8 and TRBJ1-3, is GAGVSQSPRYKVAKRGQDVALRCDPISGHVSLFWYQQALGQGPEFLTYFQNEAQLDKSGLPSDRFFAERPEGSVSTLKIQRTQQEDSAVYLCASSKNFDRLSGNTIYFGEGSWLTVV.

V and J are TRBV3-1 and TRBJ2-2; TRBD1 aligns across 7 bases. The CDR3 contains 14 residues. The V and J ends lost 8 bases and 4 bases, in that order; junction bases with no gene match: 7. Germline CDR1 LGHDT, CDR2 YNNKEL (reference sequence). CDR3 protein: CASSPGQSTGELFF. In DNA, the CDR3 is TGTGCCAGCTCGCCGGGACAGAGCACCGGGGAGCTGTTTTTT.

This clonotype was detected only a few times. V gene TRBV2 combines with J gene TRBJ2-1; TRBD2 might be the D (6 bases). Germline CDR1 reads SNHLY; CDR2 reads FYNNEI. V lost 7 bases to trimming and J lost 0 bases, with 13 bases between them. The CDR3 is 15 amino acids. In DNA form, the CDR3 reads TGTGCCAGCAACCGGAGGGTCCGCTCCTACAATGAGCAGTTCTTC. It translates to CASNRRVRSYNEQFF.

This clonotype was counted ten times or more. The rearrangement uses TRBV25-1 and TRBJ1-1, with D uncertain. This CDR3 comprises 13 residues. Per germline, CDR1 MGHDK and CDR2 SYGVNS. Trimming took 4 bases from V and 3 from J, leaving 9 bases between them. Written as DNA, the CDR3 is TGTGCCAGCAGTGTAGGTTCCCACACTGAAGCTTTCTTT. Protein product: CASSVGSHTEAFF.

Notes on this clonotype: This could be a read error, since a much larger clone is one nucleotide away. This chain links TRBV7-3 with TRBJ2-1, with 8 nucleotides matching TRBD2. CDR1 and CDR2 (germline): SGHTA, FQGTGA. The length of the CDR3 is 18 residues. Here the CDR3 reads CTSSLMGRTSLSYNEQFF. CDR3 bases: TGTACCAGCAGCTTAATGGGAAGGACTAGCCTCTCCTACAATGAGCAGTTCTTC.

This clonotype was counted only a few times. The chain uses TRBV11-1 and TRBJ2-1, with TRBD2 matching over 11 bases. This CDR3 is built from 13 residues. V lost 5 bases, J lost 8 bases, and 2 bases stayed unmatched. The V gene's germline CDR1 is SGHAT and CDR2 FQDESV (reference sequence). The CDR3 region is CASSGGLADEQFF. CDR3 DNA sequence: TGTGCCAGCAGCGGGGGACTAGCGGATGAGCAGTTCTTC.

J is TRBJ2-1 and V is TRBV7-8; 10 nucleotides agree with TRBD2. Germline trimming cut 1 base from V and 8 bases from J; bases unmatched to any gene: 5. CDR3 length equals 15 residues. The germline gives CDR1 SGHVS, CDR2 FQNEAQ. This CDR3 is CASSLGLTSGHEQFF. The DNA for the CDR3 is TGTGCCAGCAGCTTAGGGCTGACTAGCGGGCATGAGCAGTTCTTC.

This rearrangement joins TRBV7-2 to TRBJ2-2, with D uncertain. CDR1 is SGHTA and CDR2 is FQGNSA in the germline V gene. The CDR3 is made up of 15 amino acids. Trimming cost V 4 bases and J 6 bases, with 15 bases left between them. Here the CDR3 reads CASSSRSHVPGELFF. As DNA, the CDR3 is TGTGCCAGCAGCTCCCGTTCGCACGTTCCCGGGGAGCTGTTTTTT.

This clonotype showed up just a few times. This chain links TRBV3-1 with TRBJ2-1, with D maybe TRBD2 (6 bases). Between the trimmed V and J ends, which lost 4 bases and 7 bases, there was a span of 11 bases. There are 13 residues in the CDR3. Germline-derived CDR1 and CDR2 are LGHDT and YNNKEL (reference sequence). DNA for the CDR3: TGTGCCAGCAGCCGTGGGGCGGGGAATGAGCAGTTCTTC. Translation: CASSRGAGNEQFF.

This clonotype showed up many times. V and J are TRBV11-1 and TRBJ1-1; D ambiguous. V was clipped by 0 bases and J by 5 bases, with 7 bases between them. The CDR3 length is 13 residues. Germline assignment: CDR1 SGHAT and CDR2 FQDESV (reference sequence). CDR3 sequence reads: CASSLAPSTEAFF. Written as DNA, the CDR3 is TGTGCCAGCAGCTTAGCGCCGTCGACTGAAGCTTTCTTT.

This clonotype was seen a handful of times. The V and J genes are TRBV7-2 and TRBJ2-1; 8 positions agree with TRBD1. Germline CDR1 SGHTA, CDR2 FQGNSA. With 5 bases clipped from V and 7 bases from J, the junction kept 7 bases outside the gene matches. The CDR3 runs to 14 residues. The CDR3 region is CASSHRGIANEQFF. Here the CDR3 DNA reads TGTGCCAGCAGCCACAGGGGGATAGCGAATGAGCAGTTCTTC.